This T cell receptor (beta chain) is drawn from a study of CD8 T cells in Susac syndrome. Study in general: Within the sequenced Susac syndrome patient group, six exhibited active disease and about eight were in remission. Patients with Susac syndrome were, at the time of blood collection, therapy-naive, maintained on corticosteroids, or maintained on intravenous immunoglobulin alone.

V lost 6 bases, J lost 2 bases, and 13 bases lay in between. CDR3 size: 14 residues. Germline V gene sequence: CDR1 MDHEN, CDR2 SYDVKM. The RNA, about 0.45 to 1 ug, was put through reverse transcription using random hexamers. TCRdb redid the calling of the immunoSEQ multiplex PCR reads with MiXCR, one entry per CDR3 protein. In the table there are fewer than 90,000 distinct CDR3 sequences, approximately 93% of which are singletons. Negative isolation was used for CD8+ and CD4+ T cells, and FACS enrichment was applied to TEMRA cells. In the case of this clonotype: No antigen is known for it.

Study-wide results and caveats: CD8+ clonal expansion in Susac was maximal in TEMRA cells and in active patients.

J is TRBJ2-5 and V is TRBV28; D remains ambiguous. The sequence came from a human donor with Susac syndrome. Sequences were obtained from CD8+ T cells from PBMCs. The CDR3 loop is CASSTSRSQETQYF. In nucleotides, the CDR3 is TGTGCCAGCAGCACCTCGAGGTCACAAGAGACCCAGTACTTC.